Below, 2 T cell receptor beta chains from the same sample are listed, as sequenced in a study of long-term antiretroviral therapy in people with HIV. Survey-level immunoSEQ v3.0 assays were run. This table comes from immunoSEQ multiplex PCR, and its TCRdb copy is limited to in-frame clones, with some not included. The table has more than 35,000 clones, around 85% seen once; the top ten hold over 5%. The sample here was unsorted PBMCs, taken 1.5 years after starting antiretroviral therapy. The receptors originated from a man younger than 30 with HIV.

The V call is TRBV5-6, the J call TRBJ2-3, with 12 bases identical to TRBD2. This CDR3 has 15 residues. Germline CDR1 SGHDT, CDR2 YYEEEE. Trimming at V came to 1 base and at J to 6 bases, leaving 3 bases not matched to a gene. The CDR3 protein is CASSLRLAGVDTQYF. DNA for the CDR3: TGTGCCAGCAGCTTGAGACTAGCGGGAGTCGATACGCAGTATTTT. The complete variable domain, with remaining parts taken from reference TRBV5-6 and TRBJ2-3, reads DAGVTQSPTHLIKTRGQQVTLRCSPKSGHDTVSWYQQALGQGPQFIFQYYEEEERQRGNFPDRFSGHQFPNYSSELNVNALLLGDSALYLCASSLRLAGVDTQYFGPGTRLTVL.

This sequence joins TRBV29-1 and TRBJ1-1; D is unresolved. This CDR3 spans 14 amino acids. The germline V gene encodes CDR1 SQVTM and CDR2 ANQGSEA. V gave up 6 bases and J gave up 4 bases, with 18 bases separating them. This CDR3 is CSVVLLASSTEAFF. In DNA, the CDR3 is TGCAGCGTGGTACTTCTTGCATCTAGCACTGAAGCTTTCTTT.